Below, one T cell receptor beta chain is given with its context. This record comes from a study of blood T cell repertoires in COVID-19. On the study more broadly: Italy, Spain and the United States were the sources of the convalescent and acute COVID-19 samples. The cDNA or gDNA used as material had been derived from T cells, B-cell-depleted T cells, or PBMCs.

In the original processing: Cell counts per sample came from amplifying reference gene primers. Clones were sequenced by immunoSEQ multiplex PCR, and TCRdb holds only the in-frame ones, with some missing. That table supplies the V and J calls and clone size; D and trimming were determined from the DNA. The repertoire holds around 440,000 clones, around 88% seen once, with around 12% in the top ten. Seattle participants joined during active infection and were tracked over time. From germline, CDR1 is SGHRS and CDR2 YFSETQ. Trimming pared 4 bases from V and 2 bases from J, leaving 12 bases between. This CDR3 is built from 14 residues.

The chain recombines TRBV5-1 with TRBJ1-1; the D gene is possibly TRBD1 (6 bases). The source material was peripheral blood. This sequence originates from a woman aged 50 to 60 with COVID-19, enrolled during active disease. DNA for the CDR3: TGCGCCAGCAGCGGCGGACAGACAAACACTGAAGCTTTCTTT. Its protein product is CASSGGQTNTEAFF. The whole variable domain, filled in from reference TRBV5-1 and TRBJ1-1, reads KAGVTQTPRYLIKTRGQQVTLSCSPISGHRSVSWYQQTPGQGLQFLFEYFSETQRNKGNFPGRFSGRQFSNSRSEMNVSTLELGDSALYLCASSGGQTNTEAFFGQGTRLTVV.